The entry below gives a single T cell receptor (beta chain) sequence along with its context. The antigen remains unidentified. CDR1 SGHVS and CDR2 FNYEAQ come from the germline V gene. V lost 3 bases and J 0 bases, leaving 11 bases between the germline ends. The CDR3 totals 16 residues. This entry belongs to a study of T-cell memory formation after mild COVID-19. Study-wide context: TCR clusters were largely donor specific.

MiXCR, run by TCRdb on the 5' RACE reads, gives a single entry per CDR3 protein. The sample records roughly 250,000 distinct CDR3 sequences, 15% to 20% being singletons. Study outcomes and limitations: Clones contracting over day 15 to 85 were CD4/CD8 balanced, with later expanders leaning CD4+.

The chain links TRBV7-6 to TRBJ2-2; D gene uncertain. This receptor was obtained from a man aged 18 to 29 who had mild COVID-19 (a few samples of this study predate the infection). Cell type and time point are not known. The source material was PBMCs or a T cell subset sorted from them (not recorded which). DNA of the CDR3: TGTGCCAGCAGCTTGACCGGCTTCGCGAACACCGGGGAGCTGTTTTTT. It yields the protein CASSLTGFANTGELFF. The whole variable domain, remainder taken from reference TRBV7-6 and TRBJ2-2, is GAGVSQSPRYKVTKRGQDVALRCDPISGHVSLYWYRQALGQGPEFLTYFNYEAQQDKSGLPNDRFSAERPEGSISTLTIQRTEQRDSAMYRCASSLTGFANTGELFFGEGSRLTVL.